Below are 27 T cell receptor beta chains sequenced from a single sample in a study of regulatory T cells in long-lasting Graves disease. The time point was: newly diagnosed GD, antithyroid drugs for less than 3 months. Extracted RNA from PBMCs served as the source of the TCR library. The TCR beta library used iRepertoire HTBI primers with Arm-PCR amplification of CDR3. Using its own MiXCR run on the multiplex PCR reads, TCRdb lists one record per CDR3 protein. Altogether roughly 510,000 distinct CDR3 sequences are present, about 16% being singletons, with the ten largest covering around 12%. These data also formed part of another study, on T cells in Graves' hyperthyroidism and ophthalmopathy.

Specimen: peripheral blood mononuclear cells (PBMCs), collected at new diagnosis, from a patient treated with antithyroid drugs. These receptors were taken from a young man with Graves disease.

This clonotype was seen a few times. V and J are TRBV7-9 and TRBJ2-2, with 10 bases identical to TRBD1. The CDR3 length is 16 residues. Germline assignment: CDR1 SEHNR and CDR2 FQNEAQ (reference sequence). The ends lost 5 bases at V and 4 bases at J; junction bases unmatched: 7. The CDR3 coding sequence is TGTGCCAGCAGCGCCCGACAGGGGGCAAGCACCGGGGAGCTGTTTTTT. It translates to CASSARQGASTGELFF.

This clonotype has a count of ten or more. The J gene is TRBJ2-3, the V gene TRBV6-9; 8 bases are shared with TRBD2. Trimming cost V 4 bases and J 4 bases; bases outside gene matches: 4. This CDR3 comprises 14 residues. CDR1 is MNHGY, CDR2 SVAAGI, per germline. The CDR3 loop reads CASSLAGLSDTQYF. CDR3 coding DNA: TGTGCCAGCAGTTTAGCGGGGTTGTCAGATACGCAGTATTTT.

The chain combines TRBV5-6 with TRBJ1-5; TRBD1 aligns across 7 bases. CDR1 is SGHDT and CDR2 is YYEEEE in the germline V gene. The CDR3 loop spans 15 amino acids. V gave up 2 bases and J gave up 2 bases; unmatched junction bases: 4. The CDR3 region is CASSFGDRRNQPQHF. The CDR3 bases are TGTGCCAGCAGCTTTGGGGACAGACGCAATCAGCCCCAGCATTTT.

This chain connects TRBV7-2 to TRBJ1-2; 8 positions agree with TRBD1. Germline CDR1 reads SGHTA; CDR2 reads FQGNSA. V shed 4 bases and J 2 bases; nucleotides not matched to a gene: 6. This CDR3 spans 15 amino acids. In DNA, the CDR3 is TGTGCCAGCAGCTCTACCAGACAGGGGAACTATGGCTACACCTTC. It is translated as CASSSTRQGNYGYTF.

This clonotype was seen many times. The CDR3 DNA sequence: TGCAGCGTGTGGGACGGAGCCTACGAGCAGTACTTC. Protein: CSVWDGAYEQYF. The J gene is TRBJ2-7, the V gene TRBV29-1; D might be TRBD1 or TRBD2, each matching 5 bases. Trimming left V 6 bases short and J 2 bases short, with 11 bases between. Germline loops: CDR1 SQVTM, CDR2 ANQGSEA. The CDR3 covers 12 residues.

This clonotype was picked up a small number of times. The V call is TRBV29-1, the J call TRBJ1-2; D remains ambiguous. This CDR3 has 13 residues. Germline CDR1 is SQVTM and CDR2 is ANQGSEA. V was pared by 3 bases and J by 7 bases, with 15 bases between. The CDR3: CSVDLTESSGYTF. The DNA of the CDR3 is TGCAGCGTTGACCTGACGGAGTCTAGTGGCTACACCTTC.

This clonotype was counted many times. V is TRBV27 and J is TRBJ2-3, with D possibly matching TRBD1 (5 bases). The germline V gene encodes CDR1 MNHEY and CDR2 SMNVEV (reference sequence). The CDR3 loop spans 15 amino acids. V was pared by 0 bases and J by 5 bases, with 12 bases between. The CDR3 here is CASSLSAGYRDTQYF. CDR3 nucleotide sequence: TGTGCCAGCAGTTTATCCGCAGGGTATAGAGATACGCAGTATTTT.

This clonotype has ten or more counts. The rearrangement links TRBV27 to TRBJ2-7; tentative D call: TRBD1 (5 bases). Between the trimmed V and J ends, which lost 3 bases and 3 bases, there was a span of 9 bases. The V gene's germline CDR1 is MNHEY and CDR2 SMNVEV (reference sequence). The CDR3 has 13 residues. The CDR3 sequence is CASSFSQGYEQYF. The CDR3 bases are TGTGCCAGCAGTTTTTCCCAGGGCTACGAGCAGTACTTC.

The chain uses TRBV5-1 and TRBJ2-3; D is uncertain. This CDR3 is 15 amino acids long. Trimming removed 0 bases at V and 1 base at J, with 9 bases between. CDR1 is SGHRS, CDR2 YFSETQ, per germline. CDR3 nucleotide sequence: TGCGCCAGCAGCTTGGTCCAGCCTGGCACAGATACGCAGTATTTT. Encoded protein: CASSLVQPGTDTQYF.

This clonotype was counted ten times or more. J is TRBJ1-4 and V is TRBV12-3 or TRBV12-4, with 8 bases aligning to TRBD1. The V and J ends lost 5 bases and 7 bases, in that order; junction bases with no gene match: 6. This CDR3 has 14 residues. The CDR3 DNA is TGTGCCAGCAGTGCGACAGGGGCGGGTGAAAAACTGTTTTTT. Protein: CASSATGAGEKLFF.

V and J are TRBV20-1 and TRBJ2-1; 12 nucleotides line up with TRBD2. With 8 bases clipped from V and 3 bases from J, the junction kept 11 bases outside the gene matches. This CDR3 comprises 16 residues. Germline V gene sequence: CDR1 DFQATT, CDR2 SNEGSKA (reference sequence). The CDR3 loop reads CSTATGTSGRYNEQFF. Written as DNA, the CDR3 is TGCAGTACTGCGACCGGGACTAGCGGGCGCTACAATGAGCAGTTCTTC.

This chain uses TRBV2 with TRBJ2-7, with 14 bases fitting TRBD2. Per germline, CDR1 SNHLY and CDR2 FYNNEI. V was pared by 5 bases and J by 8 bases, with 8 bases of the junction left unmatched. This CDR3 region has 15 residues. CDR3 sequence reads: CASSPTSGRADQQYF. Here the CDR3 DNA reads TGTGCCAGCAGTCCGACTAGCGGGAGGGCGGATCAGCAGTACTTC.

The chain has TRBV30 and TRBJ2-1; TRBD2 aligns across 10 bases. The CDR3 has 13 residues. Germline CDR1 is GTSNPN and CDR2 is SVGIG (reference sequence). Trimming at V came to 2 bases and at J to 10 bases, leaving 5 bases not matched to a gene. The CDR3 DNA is TGTGCCTGGAGTTTGACTAGCGGGTACGAGCAGTTCTTC. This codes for CAWSLTSGYEQFF.

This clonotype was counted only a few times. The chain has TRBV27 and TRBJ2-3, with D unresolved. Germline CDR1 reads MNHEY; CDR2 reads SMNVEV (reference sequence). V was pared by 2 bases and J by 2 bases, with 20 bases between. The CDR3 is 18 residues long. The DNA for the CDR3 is TGTGCCAGCAGTTTACCCCCCTACCGTACGGGCTACACAGATACGCAGTATTTT. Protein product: CASSLPPYRTGYTDTQYF.

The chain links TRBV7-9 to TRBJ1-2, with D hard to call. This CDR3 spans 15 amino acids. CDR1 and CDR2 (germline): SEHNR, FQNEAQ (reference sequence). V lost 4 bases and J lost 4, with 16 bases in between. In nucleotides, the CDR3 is TGTGCCAGCAGCTCGATAGGGCACTCAAGCTATGGCTACACCTTC. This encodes CASSSIGHSSYGYTF.

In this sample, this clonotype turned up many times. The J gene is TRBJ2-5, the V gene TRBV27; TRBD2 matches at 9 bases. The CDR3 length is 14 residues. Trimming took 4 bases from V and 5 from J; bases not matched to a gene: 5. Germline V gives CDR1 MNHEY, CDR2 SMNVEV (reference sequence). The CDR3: CASSWYSGSETQYF. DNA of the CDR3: TGTGCCAGCAGTTGGTATAGCGGGAGTGAGACCCAGTACTTC.

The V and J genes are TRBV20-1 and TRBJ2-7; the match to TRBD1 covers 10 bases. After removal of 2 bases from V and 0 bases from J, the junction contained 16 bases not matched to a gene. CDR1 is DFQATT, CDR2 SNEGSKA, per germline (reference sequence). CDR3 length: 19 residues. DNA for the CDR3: TGCAGTGCTAGACAACCGGGACAGGGGATTACCTCGAGCTCCTACGAGCAGTACTTC. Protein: CSARQPGQGITSSSYEQYF.

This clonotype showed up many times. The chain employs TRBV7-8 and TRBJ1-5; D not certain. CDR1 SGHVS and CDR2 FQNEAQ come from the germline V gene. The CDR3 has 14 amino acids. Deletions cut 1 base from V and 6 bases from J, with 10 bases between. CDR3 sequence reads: CASSLVVQGQPQHF. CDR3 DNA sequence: TGTGCCAGCAGCTTAGTGGTCCAAGGTCAGCCCCAGCATTTT.

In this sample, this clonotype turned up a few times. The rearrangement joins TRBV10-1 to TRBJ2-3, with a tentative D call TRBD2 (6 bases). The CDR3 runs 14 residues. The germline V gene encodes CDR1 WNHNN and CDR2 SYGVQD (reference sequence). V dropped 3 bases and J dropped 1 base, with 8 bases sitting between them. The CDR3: CASSEASGTDTQYF. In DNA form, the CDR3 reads TGCGCCAGCAGTGAAGCTAGCGGCACAGATACGCAGTATTTT.

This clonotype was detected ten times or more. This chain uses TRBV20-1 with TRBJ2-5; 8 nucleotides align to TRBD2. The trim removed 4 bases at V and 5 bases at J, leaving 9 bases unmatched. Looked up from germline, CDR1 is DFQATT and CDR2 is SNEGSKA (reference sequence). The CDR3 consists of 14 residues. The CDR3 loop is CSAINPTSAETQYF. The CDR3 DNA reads TGCAGTGCTATTAATCCGACTAGCGCGGAGACCCAGTACTTC.

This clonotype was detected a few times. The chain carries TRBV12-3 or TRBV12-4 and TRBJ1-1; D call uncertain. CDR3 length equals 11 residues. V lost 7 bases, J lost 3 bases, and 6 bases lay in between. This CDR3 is CASKRYTEAFF. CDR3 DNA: TGTGCCAGCAAGCGCTACACTGAAGCTTTCTTT.

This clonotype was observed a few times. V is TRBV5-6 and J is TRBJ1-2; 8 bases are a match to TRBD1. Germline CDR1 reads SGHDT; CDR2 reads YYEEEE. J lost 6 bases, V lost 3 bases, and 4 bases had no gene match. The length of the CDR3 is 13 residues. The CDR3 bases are TGTGCCAGCAGCTGGGGACAGGAGGATGGCTACACCTTC. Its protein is CASSWGQEDGYTF.

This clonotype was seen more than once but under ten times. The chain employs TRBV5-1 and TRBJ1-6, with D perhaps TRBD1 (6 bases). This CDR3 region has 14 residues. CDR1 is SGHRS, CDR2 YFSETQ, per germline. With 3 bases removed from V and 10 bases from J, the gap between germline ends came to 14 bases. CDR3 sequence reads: CASSSQGGESPLHF. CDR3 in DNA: TGCGCCAGCAGCTCACAGGGTGGAGAGTCACCCCTCCACTTT.

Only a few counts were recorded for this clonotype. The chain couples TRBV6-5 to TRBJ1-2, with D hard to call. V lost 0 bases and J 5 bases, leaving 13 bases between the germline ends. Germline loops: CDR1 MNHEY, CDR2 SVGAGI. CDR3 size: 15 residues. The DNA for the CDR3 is TGTGCCAGCAGTTACTCAGTACTTAGGGTGTATGGCTACACCTTC. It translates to CASSYSVLRVYGYTF.

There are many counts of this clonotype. CDR3 amino acids: CASSLYMDQREGYNEQFF. The CDR3 nucleotides read TGTGCCAGCAGTTTATATATGGATCAGCGGGAGGGCTACAATGAGCAGTTCTTC. V and J are TRBV28 and TRBJ2-1; 10 bases align to TRBD2. CDR1 MDHEN and CDR2 SYDVKM come from the germline V gene. Trimming took 1 base from V and 3 from J; bases not matched to a gene: 9. This CDR3 region has 18 residues. Full variable domain (rest looked up from reference TRBV28 and TRBJ2-1): DVKVTQSSRYLVKRTGEKVFLECVQDMDHENMFWYRQDPGLGLRLIYFSYDVKMKEKGDIPEGYSVSREKKERFSLILESASTNQTSMYLCASSLYMDQREGYNEQFFGPGTRLTVL.

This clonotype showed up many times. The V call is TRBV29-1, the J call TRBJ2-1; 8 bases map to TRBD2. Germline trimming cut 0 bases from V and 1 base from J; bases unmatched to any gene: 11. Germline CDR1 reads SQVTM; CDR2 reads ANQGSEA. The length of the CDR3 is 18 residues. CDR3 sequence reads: CSVEDWAHGGASYNEQFF. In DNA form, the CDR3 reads TGCAGCGTTGAAGATTGGGCCCACGGGGGGGCTTCCTACAATGAGCAGTTCTTC.

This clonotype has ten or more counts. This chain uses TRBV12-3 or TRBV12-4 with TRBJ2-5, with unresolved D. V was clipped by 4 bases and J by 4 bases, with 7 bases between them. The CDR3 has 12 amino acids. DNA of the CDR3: TGTGCCAGCAGTTCGCATCTAGAGACCCAGTACTTC. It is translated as CASSSHLETQYF.